The following is a T cell receptor (beta chain) sequence with its context. This entry comes from a study of beta chain features in type 1 diabetes. Study background: No age, gender or cell yield differences were seen between patients and healthy donors.

J was trimmed by 0 bases and V by 3 bases; bases with no gene match: 9. The CDR3 loop spans 16 amino acids. Germline values: CDR1 GTSNPN, CDR2 SVGIG (reference sequence). Investigators reverse transcribed all isolated RNA, so they sequenced expressed TCRB transcripts. Assay: immunoSEQ multiplex PCR; the TCRdb copy retains only in-frame clones and omits some. The repertoire has approximately 160,000 clones, roughly 9.1% of them found once; the top ten carry approximately 2.2%. The source is a woman aged 18 to 35 in good health. The sample was central memory CD4+ T cells from blood. The chain uses TRBV30 and TRBJ2-3; TRBD2 aligns across 7 bases. The CDR3 nucleotides are TGTGCCTGGAGCGCCTTAGGCGGGGGTAGCACAGATACGCAGTATTTT. Amino acids: CAWSALGGGSTDTQYF.